A selection of T cell receptor beta chains follows, all from one sample in a study of T cell repertoires in cytomegalovirus infection. What these receptors recognize is not known. TCRdb called the reads again in MiXCR, with one record for every CDR3 protein. The sample shows about 700,000 distinct CDR3 sequences, around 32% of them seen only once. Sequenced material: cultured PBMCs, taken from culture after CMV antigen stimulation. The receptor set was obtained from a human donor in good health (CMV status not recorded). Some clones in this sample may be carry-over from other donors' samples. Each CDR3 is given with its conserved first and last residue. A D gene is named only where the DNA matches it firmly. Rows may omit the clone size; those that give it use once, few, many or a size class.

>TRBJ1-4|TRBV7-9|.|.
TGTGCCAGCAGCTCTTCCGGGGGAAAACTGTTTTTT
CASSSSGGKLFF
>TRBJ2-1|TRBV15|TRBD2|.
TGTGCCACCAGCAGAGATCGGGGAGCGGGAGGGAGGTTC
CATSRDRGAGGRF
>TRBJ2-7|TRBV4-2|.|few
TGTGCCAGCAGCCAAGGTCTGCTCTCCTACGAGCAGTACTTC
CASSQGLLSYEQYF
>TRBJ2-3|TRBV7-2|.|many
TGTGCCAGCAGCTTAGCTACTAGCACAGATACGCAGTATTTT
CASSLATSTDTQYF
>TRBJ1-4|TRBV4-2|.|.
TGTGCCAGCAGCCAAGAGACCGGGACACAGAAACTGTTTTTT
CASSQETGTQKLFF
>TRBJ1-4|TRBV7-6|.|few
TGTGCCAGCACCGTGGGAGGAGTAGAAAAACTGTTTTTT
CASTVGGVEKLFF
>TRBJ2-1|TRBV4-2|.|.
TGTGCCAGCAGCCAAGATCCGGTCCGGGGACGCTCCTACAATGAGCAGTTCTTC
CASSQDPVRGRSYNEQFF
>TRBJ2-1|TRBV2|TRBD2|.
TGTGCCAGCGCCCTGGGAGGGGACGAGCAGTTCTTC
CASALGGDEQFF
>TRBJ1-3|TRBV7-2|.|many
TGTGCCAGCAGCTTAGGTGGTCCGGGGGGCGGAAACACCATATATTTT
CASSLGGPGGGNTIYF
>TRBJ2-3|TRBV12-3/TRBV12-4|TRBD2|.
TGTGCCAGCACCCGGCAACTAGCGGGGGGTCTTGATACGCAGTATTTT
CASTRQLAGGLDTQYF
>TRBJ2-5|TRBV10-3|TRBD2|few
TGTGCCATCAGTGGGAGCGGGGTCCAAGAGACCCAGTACTTC
CAISGSGVQETQYF
>TRBJ1-1|TRBV6-1|.|.
TGTGCCAGCCGGGCTCCTGAAGCTTTCTTT
CASRAPEAFF
>TRBJ1-6|TRBV5-8|.|.
TGTGCCACCTCCGGCTCCTATAATTCACCCCTCCACTTT
CATSGSYNSPLHF
>TRBJ1-1|TRBV28|.|few
TGTGCCAGCAGGGACGTCGTCACTGAAGCTTTCTTT
CASRDVVTEAFF
>TRBJ2-3|TRBV12-5|.|.
TGTGCTAGTGGTTTCCCCCCCGTTAGCGTAGGCACAGATACGCAGTATTTT
CASGFPPVSVGTDTQYF
>TRBJ1-1|TRBV20-1|.|.
TGCAGTGCTACTAAAGCGGGCACTGAAGCTTTCTTT
CSATKAGTEAFF
>TRBJ2-2|TRBV7-2|TRBD2|many
TGTGCCAGTGGGGGGGTGAACACCGGGGAGCTGTTTTTT
CASGGVNTGELFF
>TRBJ1-5|TRBV28|.|.
TGTGCCAGCAGTTTATCGGGCGCGAGGGCCGGCGGCAATCAGCCCCAGCATTTT
CASSLSGARAGGNQPQHF
>TRBJ2-5|TRBV12-3/TRBV12-4|TRBD2|.
TGTGCCAGCAGCCGGGTGTGGGCGGGGGGACCCCAAGAGACCCAGTACTTC
CASSRVWAGGPQETQYF
>TRBJ1-5|TRBV7-2|.|few
TGTGCCAGCAGCCCGCGTGGGGCCGACCAGAGGCCCCAGCATTTT
CASSPRGADQRPQHF
>TRBJ1-1|TRBV7-2|.|many
TGTGCCAGCAGCTTGGCCTCTAGAGAGGATGAAGCTTTCTTT
CASSLASREDEAFF
>TRBJ2-7|TRBV12-3/TRBV12-4|TRBD2|.
TGTGCCAGCAGTTTAAAGGGACTAGCGGGAGGCGACGAGCAGTACTTC
CASSLKGLAGGDEQYF
>TRBJ1-1|TRBV7-6|.|few
TGTGCCAGCAGCCGAGGTCCAGGGATGAAGAACACTGAAGCTTTCTTT
CASSRGPGMKNTEAFF